The clone carrying this T cell receptor beta chain was seen repeatedly, ten times or more. Its specificity is unknown. TCRdb used MiXCR to reprocess the multiplex PCR reads, holding one entry per CDR3 protein. The sample holds approximately 52,000 distinct CDR3 sequences, roughly 39% seen once. This sample stems from a study of breast tumors, draining lymph nodes, adjacent tissues. General observations from the study: Tumor and nontumor repertoires were significantly more similar in luminal-like than in basal-like breast cancer.

The source material was breast tumor tissue. The receptor comes from a female donor with breast cancer. Some clones in this sample may be carry-over from other donors' samples.

The CDR3 spells CASRNLVNTGELFF. The CDR3 nucleotides read TGTGCCAGCAGGAACCTCGTGAACACCGGGGAGCTGTTTTTT. V is TRBV27 and J is TRBJ2-2; D unresolved. V was cut by 6 bases and J by 1 base, with 9 bases left in between. Looked up from germline, CDR1 is MNHEY and CDR2 is SMNVEV (reference sequence). CDR3 length: 14 residues.